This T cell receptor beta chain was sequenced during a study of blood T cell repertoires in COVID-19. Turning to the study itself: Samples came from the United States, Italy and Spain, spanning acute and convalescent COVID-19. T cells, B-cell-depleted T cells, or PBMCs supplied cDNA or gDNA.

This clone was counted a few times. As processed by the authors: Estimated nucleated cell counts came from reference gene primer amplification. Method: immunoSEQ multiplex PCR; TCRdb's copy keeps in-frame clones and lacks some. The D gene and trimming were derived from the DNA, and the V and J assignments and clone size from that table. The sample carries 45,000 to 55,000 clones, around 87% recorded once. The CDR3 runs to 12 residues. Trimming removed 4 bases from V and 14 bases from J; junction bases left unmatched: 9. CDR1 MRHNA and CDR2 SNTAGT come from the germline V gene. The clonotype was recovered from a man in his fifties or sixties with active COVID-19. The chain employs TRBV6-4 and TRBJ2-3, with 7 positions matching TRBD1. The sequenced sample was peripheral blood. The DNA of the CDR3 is TGTGCCAGCAGTGCAGACAGGGTGGTAAGGTATTTT. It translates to CASSADRVVRYF.